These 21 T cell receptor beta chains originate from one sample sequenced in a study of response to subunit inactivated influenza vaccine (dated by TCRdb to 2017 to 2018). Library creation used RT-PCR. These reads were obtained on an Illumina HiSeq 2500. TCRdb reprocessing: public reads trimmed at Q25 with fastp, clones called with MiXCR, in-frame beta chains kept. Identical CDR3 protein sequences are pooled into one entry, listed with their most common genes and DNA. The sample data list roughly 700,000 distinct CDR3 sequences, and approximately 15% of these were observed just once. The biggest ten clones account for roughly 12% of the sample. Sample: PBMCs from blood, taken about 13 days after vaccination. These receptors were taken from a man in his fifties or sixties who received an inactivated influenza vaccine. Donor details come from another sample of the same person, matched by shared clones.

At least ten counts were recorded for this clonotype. CDR3 protein: CASSYGDNEQFF. The CDR3 DNA reads as TGCGCCAGCAGCTACGGGGACAATGAGCAGTTCTTC. The rearrangement uses TRBV5-1 and TRBJ2-1; TRBD2 might be the D (5 bases). Germline V gene data show CDR1 as SGHRS and CDR2 as YFSETQ. CDR3 size: 12 residues. Trimming removed 3 bases at V and 5 bases at J, with 6 bases between.

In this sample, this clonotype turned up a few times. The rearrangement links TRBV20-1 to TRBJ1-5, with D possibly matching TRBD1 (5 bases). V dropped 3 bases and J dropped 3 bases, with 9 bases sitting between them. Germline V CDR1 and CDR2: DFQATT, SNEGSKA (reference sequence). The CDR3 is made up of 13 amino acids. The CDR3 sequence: CSARGGINQPQHF. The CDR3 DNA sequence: TGCAGTGCTAGGGGGGGAATCAATCAGCCCCAGCATTTT.

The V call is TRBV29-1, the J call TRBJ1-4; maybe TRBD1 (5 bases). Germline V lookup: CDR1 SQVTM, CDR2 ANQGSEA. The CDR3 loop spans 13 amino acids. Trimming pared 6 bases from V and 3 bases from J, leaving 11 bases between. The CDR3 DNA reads TGCAGCGTGAAGGGGAATCCTAATGAAAAACTGTTTTTT. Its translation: CSVKGNPNEKLFF.

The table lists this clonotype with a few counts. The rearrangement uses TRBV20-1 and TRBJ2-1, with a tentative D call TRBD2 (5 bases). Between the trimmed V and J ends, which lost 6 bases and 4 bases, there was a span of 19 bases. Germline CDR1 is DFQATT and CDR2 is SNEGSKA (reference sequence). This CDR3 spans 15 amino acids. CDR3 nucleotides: TGCAGTGCCACCTCGCGCGGTACGGGATACAATGAGCAGTTCTTC. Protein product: CSATSRGTGYNEQFF.

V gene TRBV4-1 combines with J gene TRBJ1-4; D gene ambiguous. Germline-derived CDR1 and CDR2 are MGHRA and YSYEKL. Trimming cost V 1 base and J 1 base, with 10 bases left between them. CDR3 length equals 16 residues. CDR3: CASSQGDGRTNEKLFF. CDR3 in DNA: TGCGCCAGCAGCCAAGGGGATGGGAGAACTAATGAAAAACTGTTTTTT.

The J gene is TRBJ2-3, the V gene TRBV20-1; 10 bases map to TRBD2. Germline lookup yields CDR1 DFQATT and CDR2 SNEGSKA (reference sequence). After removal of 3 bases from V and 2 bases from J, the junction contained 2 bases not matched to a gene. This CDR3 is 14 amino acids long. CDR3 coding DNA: TGCAGTGCTAGCACTAGCGGGGACACAGATACGCAGTATTTT. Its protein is CSASTSGDTDTQYF.

CDR3: CASSRENLYEQYF. CDR3 sequence (DNA): TGTGCCAGCAGTAGGGAGAATTTATACGAGCAGTACTTC. The V and J genes are TRBV27 and TRBJ2-7; TRBD2 might be the D (5 bases). V was trimmed by 5 bases and J by 4 bases, leaving 12 bases between them. Germline loops: CDR1 MNHEY, CDR2 SMNVEV (reference sequence). The CDR3 is 13 residues long.

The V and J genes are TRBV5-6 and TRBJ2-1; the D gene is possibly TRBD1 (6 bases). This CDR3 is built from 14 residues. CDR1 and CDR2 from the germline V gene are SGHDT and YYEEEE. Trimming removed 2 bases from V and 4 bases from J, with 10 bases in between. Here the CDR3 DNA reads TGTGCCAGCAGCTTCTCACAGGGTTACAATGAGCAGTTCTTC. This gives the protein CASSFSQGYNEQFF.

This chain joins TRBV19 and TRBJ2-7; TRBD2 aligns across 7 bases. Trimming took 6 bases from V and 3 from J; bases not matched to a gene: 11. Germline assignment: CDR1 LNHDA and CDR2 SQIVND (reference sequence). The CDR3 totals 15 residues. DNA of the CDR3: TGTGCCAGTAGCCCGACCGGGAGGACGAGCTACGAGCAGTACTTC. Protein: CASSPTGRTSYEQYF.

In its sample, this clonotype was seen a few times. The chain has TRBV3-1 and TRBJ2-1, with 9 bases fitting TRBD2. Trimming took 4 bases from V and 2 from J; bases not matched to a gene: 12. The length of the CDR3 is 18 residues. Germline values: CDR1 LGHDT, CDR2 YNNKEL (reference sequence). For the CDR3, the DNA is TGTGCCAGCAGCCGGGGACTAGCCGGAATCCCCCCCTACAATGAGCAGTTCTTC. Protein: CASSRGLAGIPPYNEQFF.

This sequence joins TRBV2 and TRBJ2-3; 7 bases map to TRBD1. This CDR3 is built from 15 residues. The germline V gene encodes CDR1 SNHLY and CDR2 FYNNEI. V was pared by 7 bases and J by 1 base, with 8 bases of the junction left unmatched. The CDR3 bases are TGTGCCAGCACCCGAGACAGGGCAGGCACAGATACGCAGTATTTT. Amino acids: CASTRDRAGTDTQYF.

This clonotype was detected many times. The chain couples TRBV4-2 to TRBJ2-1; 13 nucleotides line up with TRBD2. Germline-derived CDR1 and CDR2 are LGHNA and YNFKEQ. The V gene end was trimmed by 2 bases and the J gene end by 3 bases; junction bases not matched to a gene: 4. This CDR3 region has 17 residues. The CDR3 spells CASSQRTSGSLYNEQFF. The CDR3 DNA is TGTGCCAGCAGCCAAAGGACTAGCGGGAGCCTCTACAATGAGCAGTTCTTC.

CDR3 DNA: TGTGCCAGCAGTACGACAGGGGGCGCGTACGAGCAGTACTTC. Translation: CASSTTGGAYEQYF. The chain couples TRBV6-1 to TRBJ2-7; the match to TRBD1 covers 10 bases. The germline CDR1 and CDR2 sequences are MNHNS and SASEGT. The V segment lost 5 bases and the J segment 4 bases; nucleotides outside the gene matches: 5. The CDR3 extends over 14 amino acids.

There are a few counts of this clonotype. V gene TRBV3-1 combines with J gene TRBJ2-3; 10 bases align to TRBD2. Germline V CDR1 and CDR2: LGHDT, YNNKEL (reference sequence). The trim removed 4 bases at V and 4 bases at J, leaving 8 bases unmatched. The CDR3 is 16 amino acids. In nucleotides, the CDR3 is TGTGCCAGCAGCCCCCCCAGCGGGAGGGCCTCAGATACGCAGTATTTT. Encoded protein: CASSPPSGRASDTQYF.

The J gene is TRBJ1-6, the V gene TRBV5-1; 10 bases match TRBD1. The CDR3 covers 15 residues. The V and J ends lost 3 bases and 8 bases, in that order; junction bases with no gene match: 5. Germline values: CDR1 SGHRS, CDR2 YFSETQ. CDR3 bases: TGCGCCAGCAGCTGGGGACAGGGGAGGGATTCACCCCTCCACTTT. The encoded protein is CASSWGQGRDSPLHF.

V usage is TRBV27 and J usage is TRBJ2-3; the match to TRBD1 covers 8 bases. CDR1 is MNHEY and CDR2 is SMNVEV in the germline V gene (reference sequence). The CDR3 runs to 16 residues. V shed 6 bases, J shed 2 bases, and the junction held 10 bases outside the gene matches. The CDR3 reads CASSSGGYLYTDTQYF. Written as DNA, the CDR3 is TGTGCCAGCAGCTCAGGGGGCTACCTTTACACAGATACGCAGTATTTT.

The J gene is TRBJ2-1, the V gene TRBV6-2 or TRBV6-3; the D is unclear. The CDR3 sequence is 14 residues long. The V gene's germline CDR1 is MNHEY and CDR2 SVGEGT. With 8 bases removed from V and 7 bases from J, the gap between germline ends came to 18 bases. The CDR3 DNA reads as TGTGCCAGCCGGGTTTCATCGTCGGTAAATGAGCAGTTCTTC. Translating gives CASRVSSSVNEQFF.

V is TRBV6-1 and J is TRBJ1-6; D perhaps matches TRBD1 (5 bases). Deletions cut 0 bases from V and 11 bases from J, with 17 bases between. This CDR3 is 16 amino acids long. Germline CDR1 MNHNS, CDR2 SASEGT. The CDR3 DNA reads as TGTGCCAGCAGTGAAGCGGGAGGGGCCGCCATGGCACCCCTCCACTTT. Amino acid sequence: CASSEAGGAAMAPLHF.

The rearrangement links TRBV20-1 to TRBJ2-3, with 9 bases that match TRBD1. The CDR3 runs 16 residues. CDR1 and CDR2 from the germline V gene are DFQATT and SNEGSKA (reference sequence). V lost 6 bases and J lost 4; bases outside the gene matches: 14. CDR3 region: CSARRYGQGIADTQYF. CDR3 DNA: TGCAGTGCACGTCGTTATGGACAGGGGATTGCAGATACGCAGTATTTT.

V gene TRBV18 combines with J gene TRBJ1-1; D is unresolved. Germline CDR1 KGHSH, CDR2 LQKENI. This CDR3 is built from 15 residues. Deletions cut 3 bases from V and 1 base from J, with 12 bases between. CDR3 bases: TGTGCCAGCTCACCTCCATGGAAGCCGAACACTGAAGCTTTCTTT. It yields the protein CASSPPWKPNTEAFF.

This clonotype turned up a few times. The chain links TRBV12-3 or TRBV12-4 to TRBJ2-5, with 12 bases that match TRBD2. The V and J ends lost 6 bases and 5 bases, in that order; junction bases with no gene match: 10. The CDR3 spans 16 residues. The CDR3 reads CASSLSSGGASETQYF. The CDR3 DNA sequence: TGTGCCAGCAGCCTCTCTAGCGGGGGGGCCTCGGAGACCCAGTACTTC.